Below are 8 T cell receptor beta chains sequenced from a single sample in a study of patients and donors after allogeneic stem cell transplantation. Using its own MiXCR run on the RT-PCR reads, TCRdb lists one record per CDR3 protein. Here the sample spans roughly 960,000 distinct CDR3 sequences, approximately 18% being singletons. Sequenced input: blood, either unsorted or a sorted T cell fraction (not recorded which). Receptor source: a human donor who was either an allogeneic HSCT recipient or a stem cell or donor lymphocyte infusion donor (not recorded which). It is not recorded whose cells these are; they may come from a transplant donor.

This clonotype appeared a few times. The gene calls are TRBV11-1 and TRBJ2-5; 7 bases map to TRBD2. J was trimmed by 2 bases and V by 4 bases; bases with no gene match: 16. The germline gives CDR1 SGHAT, CDR2 FQDESV (reference sequence). This CDR3 comprises 18 residues. The CDR3 bases are TGTGCCAGCAGCTCTGGACTTCTGGGAGGGCCGGAGCAAGAGACCCAGTACTTC. This encodes CASSSGLLGGPEQETQYF.

The rearrangement uses TRBV12-3 or TRBV12-4 and TRBJ2-4, with TRBD1 as a possible D gene (5 bases). This CDR3 contains 15 residues. V was clipped by 5 bases and J by 0 bases, with 11 bases between them. CDR3 region: CASSLADIAKNIQYF. Here the CDR3 DNA reads TGTGCCAGCAGTCTGGCGGACATAGCCAAAAACATTCAGTACTTC.

This clonotype was detected a few times. This chain links TRBV29-1 with TRBJ2-3; D unresolved. The CDR3 is 14 amino acids. Germline-derived CDR1 and CDR2 are SQVTM and ANQGSEA. Trimming removed 4 bases from V and 4 bases from J, with 15 bases in between. Here the CDR3 reads CSVGVKGKPDTQYF. As DNA, the CDR3 is TGCAGCGTTGGGGTAAAGGGTAAGCCAGATACGCAGTATTTT.

This clonotype was counted only a few times. The rearrangement uses TRBV7-3 and TRBJ2-3; 7 bases are a match to TRBD2. The V gene's germline CDR1 is SGHTA and CDR2 FQGTGA. This CDR3 is built from 15 residues. Trimming cost V 6 bases and J 4 bases; bases outside gene matches: 10. CDR3 protein: CASSSTSEGSDTQYF. CDR3 DNA sequence: TGTGCCAGCAGTTCTACTAGCGAGGGATCAGATACGCAGTATTTT.

This clonotype was detected only once. The V call is TRBV13, the J call TRBJ1-2; the D gene is possibly TRBD1 (6 bases). The CDR3 has 16 amino acids. Deletions cut 2 bases from V and 4 bases from J, with 17 bases between. Germline V CDR1 and CDR2: PRHDT, FYEKMQ (reference sequence). This chain's CDR3 is CASSLLLPGERYGYTF. As DNA, the CDR3 is TGTGCCAGCAGCTTATTACTTCCAGGGGAGCGCTATGGCTACACCTTC.

This clonotype appeared a few times. V gene TRBV9 combines with J gene TRBJ2-5; TRBD1 agrees at 8 bases. The CDR3 covers 15 residues. Germline V lookup: CDR1 SGDLS, CDR2 YYNGEE. J lost 4 bases, V lost 0 bases, and 5 bases had no gene match. The CDR3 coding sequence is TGTGCCAGCAGCGTAGACCCCAGGGGGCGAGAGACCCAGTACTTC. Its translation: CASSVDPRGRETQYF.

This clonotype came up a few times. The CDR3, as DNA: TGTGCCAGCAGCTCTGAGGACAGAAACTACGAGCAGTACTTC. This translates into CASSSEDRNYEQYF. The chain joins TRBV9 to TRBJ2-7; maybe TRBD1 (6 bases). This CDR3 spans 14 amino acids. The V and J ends lost 4 bases and 3 bases respectively, with 14 bases between them. Germline-derived CDR1 and CDR2 are SGDLS and YYNGEE.

This clonotype was seen more than once but under ten times. The chain recombines TRBV12-3 or TRBV12-4 with TRBJ2-2; 8 bases align to TRBD2. The CDR3 is 16 residues long. With 5 bases clipped from V and 4 bases from J, the junction kept 9 bases outside the gene matches. The CDR3 region has the DNA TGTGCCAGCAGTCCTCCGGGACTAGGGCGCACCGGGGAGCTGTTTTTT. Amino acids: CASSPPGLGRTGELFF.